This T cell receptor (beta chain) was sequenced for a study of Ad26.COV2.S vaccination and SARS-CoV-2 variants. Sequenced by immunoSEQ multiplex PCR; TCRdb stores in-frame clones only, minus some. The data contain hundreds of thousands of clones, around 89% of them singletons. Treatment: roughly 20 received Ad26.COV2.S at low or high dose, single or two shots; about 5 received placebo; per-sample allocation not given. Following the first vaccine or placebo injection, samples were taken on day 63. This clone has only one observation. Trimming pared 4 bases from V and 1 base from J, leaving 5 bases between. CDR1 and CDR2 from the germline V gene are SNHLY and FYNNEI. This CDR3 has 13 residues.

This clonotype was obtained from a person between 18 and 60 years old who received the Ad26.COV2.S COVID-19 vaccine or a placebo. The rearrangement links TRBV2 to TRBJ1-5; D is unclear. The input for sequencing was peripheral blood, taken in a trial of Ad26.COV2.S vaccine versus placebo. CDR3 in amino acids: CASSVGSNQPQHF. The CDR3 DNA follows: TGTGCCAGCAGTGTAGGGAGCAATCAGCCCCAGCATTTT.